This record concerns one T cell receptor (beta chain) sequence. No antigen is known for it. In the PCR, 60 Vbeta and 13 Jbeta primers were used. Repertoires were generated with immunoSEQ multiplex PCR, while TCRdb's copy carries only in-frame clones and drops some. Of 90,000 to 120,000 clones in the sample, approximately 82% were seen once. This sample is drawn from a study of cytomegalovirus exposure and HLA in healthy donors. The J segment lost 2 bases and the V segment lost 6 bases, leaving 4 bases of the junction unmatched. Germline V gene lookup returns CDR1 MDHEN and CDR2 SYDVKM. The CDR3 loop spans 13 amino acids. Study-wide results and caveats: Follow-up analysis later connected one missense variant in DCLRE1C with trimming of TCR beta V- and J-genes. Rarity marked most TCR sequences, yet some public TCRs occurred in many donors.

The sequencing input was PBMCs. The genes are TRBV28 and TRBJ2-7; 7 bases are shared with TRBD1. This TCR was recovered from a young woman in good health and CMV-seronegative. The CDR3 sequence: CASSHRGPYEQYF. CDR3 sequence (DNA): TGTGCCAGCAGCCACAGGGGCCCCTACGAGCAGTACTTC.